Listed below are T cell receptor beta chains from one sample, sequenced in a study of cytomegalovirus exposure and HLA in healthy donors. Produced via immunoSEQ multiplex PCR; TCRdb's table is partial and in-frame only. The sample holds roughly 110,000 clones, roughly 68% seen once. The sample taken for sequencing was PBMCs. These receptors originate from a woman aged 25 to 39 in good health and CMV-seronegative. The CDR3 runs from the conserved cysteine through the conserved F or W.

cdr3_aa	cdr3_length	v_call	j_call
CASSPPLGQNTGELFF	16	TRBV18	TRBJ2-2
CASSLGGHLQETQYF	15	TRBV5-4	TRBJ2-5
CASSRSFHTGNTEAFF	16	TRBV28	TRBJ1-1
CASSQDQVNTEAFF	14	TRBV4-1	TRBJ1-1
CASSLGGRGYEQYF	14	TRBV28	TRBJ2-7
CASIGLHGQGKNNEQFF	17	TRBV28	TRBJ2-1
CASSQEVAVSYNEQFF	16	TRBV4-1	TRBJ2-1
CASRVDGRALDEQYF	15	TRBV5-6	TRBJ2-7
CASSEYSNQPQHF	13	TRBV6-4	TRBJ1-5
CASSTGSGTGGYEQYF	16	TRBV7-8	TRBJ2-7
CASSLARESGANVLTF	16	TRBV11-2	TRBJ2-6